This TCR beta chain emerged from a study of T cell changes during pregnancy in multiple sclerosis. The trim removed 6 bases at V and 3 bases at J, leaving 7 bases unmatched. The CDR3 loop spans 14 amino acids. Germline V lookup: CDR1 MDHEN, CDR2 SYDVKM. The table came from immunoSEQ multiplex PCR; TCRdb's copy has only in-frame clones and leaves some out. The sample has approximately 53,000 clones, roughly 91% seen once. The chain joins TRBV28 to TRBJ2-7, with 8 bases fitting TRBD1. This material consisted of CD4+ T cells from peripheral blood mononuclear cells, taken after pregnancy. This receptor was obtained from a female donor in good health, enrolled as a control in a pregnancy study. The CDR3 bases are TGTGCCAGCAGCGACTTAGGGACAGGCTACGAGCAGTACTTC. Translating gives CASSDLGTGYEQYF.